These 24 T cell receptor beta chains were sequenced from one sample in a study of blood T cell repertoires in COVID-19. Generated by immunoSEQ multiplex PCR, the TCRdb table keeps only in-frame clones and is missing some. The sample has around 47,000 clones, around 81% seen once. The sequenced sample consisted of peripheral blood. These TCRs come from a woman older than 75 with COVID-19, enrolled during active disease.

The chain recombines TRBV5-5 with TRBJ2-7, with D possibly matching TRBD2 (7 bases). Germline-derived CDR1 and CDR2 are SGHKS and YYEKEE (reference sequence). CDR3 size: 15 residues. V was clipped by 0 bases and J by 2 bases, with 12 bases between them. This CDR3 reads CASSLAKGGPYEQYF. CDR3 sequence (DNA): TGTGCCAGCAGCTTGGCCAAGGGGGGGCCCTACGAGCAGTACTTC.

The chain links TRBV28 to TRBJ2-2; D gene ambiguous. V lost 3 bases and J 2 bases, leaving 4 bases between the germline ends. Germline CDR1 and CDR2: MDHEN and SYDVKM. CDR3 length: 13 residues. The CDR3, as DNA: TGTGCCAGCAGTTTTCCTAACACCGGGGAGCTGTTTTTT. Its protein product is CASSFPNTGELFF.

The chain couples TRBV10-3 to TRBJ2-7, with D possibly TRBD2 on 7 matching bases. CDR1 is ENHRY, CDR2 SYGVKD, per germline. V was shortened by 2 bases and J by 2 bases, with 16 bases between the two germline ends. The CDR3 contains 16 residues. Written as DNA, the CDR3 is TGTGCCATCAGTGAGCCCGCCAGGGGAGGGGCCTACGAGCAGTACTTC. This sequence encodes CAISEPARGGAYEQYF.

CDR3 residues: CASSPGQGLGHQPQHF. The CDR3 nucleotides are TGTGCCAGCTCACCCGGACAGGGTTTGGGGCATCAGCCCCAGCATTTT. The rearrangement joins TRBV18 to TRBJ1-5; TRBD1 matches 8 bases. The CDR3 runs 16 residues. V gave up 3 bases and J gave up 5 bases; unmatched junction bases: 9. The germline V gene has CDR1 KGHSH and CDR2 LQKENI.

The CDR3 region is CASRLGTVDGYTF. As DNA, the CDR3 is TGTGCCAGCAGGCTCGGGACAGTTGATGGCTACACCTTC. The V gene is TRBV3-1 (or the pseudogene TRBV3-2), the J gene TRBJ1-2; 7 nucleotides line up with TRBD1. This CDR3 spans 13 amino acids. Unmatched junction bases numbered 7, after V lost 6 bases and J lost 6 bases. CDR1 is LGHDT and CDR2 is YNNKEL in the germline V gene (reference sequence).

The gene calls are TRBV9 and TRBJ2-1, with a tentative D call TRBD2 (5 bases). Trimming cost V 3 bases and J 9 bases, with 16 bases left between them. CDR1 and CDR2 from the germline V gene are SGDLS and YYNGEE. The CDR3 is 14 residues long. The chain's CDR3 is CASSDPVGASEQFF. CDR3 DNA sequence: TGTGCCAGCAGCGACCCAGTGGGAGCTTCTGAGCAGTTCTTC.

The chain is built from TRBV5-1 and TRBJ2-2; the match to TRBD1 covers 11 bases. CDR3 size: 16 residues. From germline, CDR1 is SGHRS and CDR2 YFSETQ. Trimming at V came to 4 bases and at J to 4 bases, leaving 6 bases not matched to a gene. CDR3 coding DNA: TGCGCCAGCAGCCCAGGACAGGGGGCATTCACCGGGGAGCTGTTTTTT. Translated, it gives CASSPGQGAFTGELFF.

The chain carries TRBV18 and TRBJ2-3; D is possibly TRBD1 (6 bases). V lost 3 bases and J 3 bases, leaving 7 bases between the germline ends. The CDR3 consists of 13 residues. Germline-derived CDR1 and CDR2 are KGHSH and LQKENI. DNA of the CDR3: TGTGCCAGCTCACCTCAGGGGACAGATACGCAGTATTTT. Protein: CASSPQGTDTQYF.

The chain combines TRBV28 with TRBJ1-1; perhaps TRBD1 as D (5 bases). The CDR3 runs to 15 residues. Germline lookup yields CDR1 MDHEN and CDR2 SYDVKM. The V end was cut by 8 bases, the J end by 7 bases, with 23 bases between. The CDR3 DNA reads as TGTGCCAGCCTTCTTTGGGGCCGGAGAAGTGATGAAGCTTTCTTT. Protein product: CASLLWGRRSDEAFF.

The genes are TRBV29-1 and TRBJ2-7, with D tentatively TRBD2 (7 bases). Germline lookup yields CDR1 SQVTM and CDR2 ANQGSEA. The CDR3 totals 14 residues. The V gene lost 6 bases and the J gene lost 4 bases, with 19 bases spanning the gap. The CDR3 DNA is TGCAGCGTGGGGGCTAGGGCGGGAGATTACGAGCAGTACTTC. Amino acid sequence: CSVGARAGDYEQYF.

The genes are TRBV5-8 and TRBJ2-7; 9 nucleotides agree with TRBD2. CDR1 is SGHTS, CDR2 YDEGEE, per germline. The CDR3 is 15 amino acids. Trimming cost V 4 bases and J 2 bases; bases outside gene matches: 7. In nucleotides, the CDR3 is TGTGCCAGCAGCCTGGGACTAGCAAAAGCCTACGAGCAGTACTTC. Protein: CASSLGLAKAYEQYF.

The chain carries TRBV6-1 and TRBJ2-7, with 12 bases aligning to TRBD2. CDR3 size: 15 residues. J gave up 4 bases and V 6 bases, and 7 bases lay outside the gene matches. CDR1 is MNHNS, CDR2 SASEGT, per germline. The CDR3 nucleotides read TGTGCCAGCAGCAGAGGGACTAGCGGGCTTTACGAGCAGTACTTC. It codes for CASSRGTSGLYEQYF.

This clone came up a few times. The chain is built from TRBV11-2 and TRBJ2-5; 9 nucleotides match TRBD2. V shed 1 base, J shed 4 bases, and the junction held 4 bases outside the gene matches. The CDR3 loop spans 15 amino acids. Germline V gene data show CDR1 as SGHAT and CDR2 as FQNNGV. For the CDR3, the DNA is TGTGCCAGCAGCTTAGTAGCGGGAGTACCAGAGACCCAGTACTTC. It is translated as CASSLVAGVPETQYF.

This clone has a handful of counts. The J gene is TRBJ2-2, the V gene TRBV4-1, with 11 bases fitting TRBD2. Germline V CDR1 and CDR2: MGHRA, YSYEKL. This CDR3 is built from 18 residues. J gave up 0 bases and V 3 bases, and 6 bases lay outside the gene matches. The CDR3 here is CASSQDGTSGTNTGELFF. In DNA form, the CDR3 reads TGCGCCAGCAGCCAGGACGGGACTAGCGGTACGAACACCGGGGAGCTGTTTTTT.

The chain uses TRBV27 and TRBJ2-7, with 7 bases matching TRBD2. The J segment lost 5 bases and the V segment lost 5 bases, leaving 9 bases of the junction unmatched. The CDR3 runs to 14 residues. The germline V gene encodes CDR1 MNHEY and CDR2 SMNVEV (reference sequence). CDR3 sequence: CASSRTGTKNEQYF. The CDR3 bases are TGTGCCAGCAGTCGAACCGGGACTAAAAACGAGCAGTACTTC.

The rearrangement links TRBV15 to TRBJ2-7; 7 positions match TRBD2. Germline V gene data show CDR1 as LNHNV and CDR2 as YYDKDF (reference sequence). After removal of 0 bases from V and 0 bases from J, the junction contained 5 bases not matched to a gene. The CDR3 contains 16 residues. The CDR3 loop is CATSRDRASGSYEQYF. As DNA, the CDR3 is TGTGCCACCAGCAGAGATAGGGCTAGCGGCTCCTACGAGCAGTACTTC. The entire variable domain, with the rest obtained from reference TRBV15 and TRBJ2-7, is as follows: DAMVIQNPRYQVTQFGKPVTLSCSQTLNHNVMYWYQQKSSQAPKLLFHYYDKDFNNEADTPDNFQSRRPNTSFCFLDIRSPGLGDTAMYLCATSRDRASGSYEQYFGPGTRLTVT.

The gene calls are TRBV11-2 and TRBJ1-1; 8 bases agree with TRBD1. The CDR3 is made up of 15 amino acids. Germline loops: CDR1 SGHAT, CDR2 FQNNGV. J was trimmed by 6 bases and V by 1 base; bases with no gene match: 7. CDR3: CASSLGTGRVAEAFF. The CDR3, as DNA: TGTGCCAGCAGCTTAGGGACAGGGCGGGTCGCTGAAGCTTTCTTT.

The chain employs TRBV30 and TRBJ2-3, with D perhaps TRBD1 (5 bases). The germline V gene encodes CDR1 GTSNPN and CDR2 SVGIG (reference sequence). CDR3 length equals 13 residues. V was trimmed by 0 bases and J by 7 bases, leaving 11 bases between them. CDR3 region: CAWSVQELYTQYF. The CDR3 DNA follows: TGTGCCTGGAGTGTACAGGAACTATATACGCAGTATTTT.

This clone was found once. Other nucleotide sequences from this sample produce the same CDR3. The chain links TRBV27 to TRBJ2-5; D is perhaps TRBD2 (5 bases). CDR1 MNHEY and CDR2 SMNVEV come from the germline V gene (reference sequence). Trimming cost V 6 bases and J 4 bases, with 6 bases left between them. The CDR3 extends over 11 amino acids. CDR3 loop: CASRGGETQYF. The CDR3 DNA is TGTGCCAGCAGAGGAGGAGAGACCCAGTACTTC.

This chain uses TRBV29-1 with TRBJ1-4; tentative D call: TRBD1 (6 bases). Trimming removed 6 bases at V and 2 bases at J, with 10 bases between. Per germline, CDR1 SQVTM and CDR2 ANQGSEA. The CDR3 has 13 amino acids. In nucleotides, the CDR3 is TGCAGCGTCGTACAGGGCACTAATGAAAAACTGTTTTTT. It encodes CSVVQGTNEKLFF.

This chain joins TRBV2 and TRBJ1-4, with 7 bases fitting TRBD1. Germline lookup yields CDR1 SNHLY and CDR2 FYNNEI. V shed 6 bases and J 5 bases; nucleotides not matched to a gene: 9. This CDR3 is built from 15 residues. CDR3 nucleotides: TGTGCCAGCAGGGGTTCGGGACAGAGGAATGAAAAACTGTTTTTT. Encoded protein: CASRGSGQRNEKLFF.

This chain connects TRBV28 to TRBJ2-7, with no clear D. Trimming pared 8 bases from V and 0 bases from J, leaving 23 bases between. Germline assignment: CDR1 MDHEN and CDR2 SYDVKM. This CDR3 comprises 17 residues. This CDR3 reads CASLRPPPALNSYEQYF. CDR3 nucleotide sequence: TGTGCCAGCCTACGTCCACCCCCTGCACTCAACTCCTACGAGCAGTACTTC.

The chain couples TRBV7-9 to TRBJ2-2, with TRBD2 matching 8 bases. Germline V gives CDR1 SEHNR, CDR2 FQNEAQ (reference sequence). The CDR3 is made up of 16 amino acids. V dropped 5 bases and J dropped 2; count of bases not matched to a gene: 7. The CDR3 reads CASSIDSGDNTGELFF. CDR3 nucleotides: TGTGCCAGCAGCATAGATAGCGGGGATAACACCGGGGAGCTGTTTTTT.

J is TRBJ1-3 and V is TRBV28; no clear D. Trimming cost V 5 bases and J 0 bases, with 11 bases left between them. Germline V lookup: CDR1 MDHEN, CDR2 SYDVKM. This CDR3 is built from 15 residues. The CDR3 reads CASSAQIPSGNTIYF. The CDR3 coding sequence is TGTGCCAGCAGTGCACAAATACCCTCTGGAAACACCATATATTTT. Combining the CDR3 with reference TRBV28 and TRBJ1-3 gives the whole variable domain DVKVTQSSRYLVKRTGEKVFLECVQDMDHENMFWYRQDPGLGLRLIYFSYDVKMKEKGDIPEGYSVSREKKERFSLILESASTNQTSMYLCASSAQIPSGNTIYFGEGSWLTVV.